The 3 T cell receptor beta chains listed next were all sequenced from one sample in a study of shared clonotypes between healthy human individuals. Naive CD8 cells lacked CD45RO, underwent positive selection for CCR7 and left out terminally differentiated effector memory CD45RA+ cells. Sequenced by immunoSEQ multiplex PCR; TCRdb stores in-frame clones only, minus some. The sample includes about 2 million clones, about 95% of them seen just once. The sequenced sample consisted of naive CD8+ T cells sorted from blood. These receptors were taken from a man between 18 and 35 years old in good health.

The V gene is TRBV6-9, the J gene TRBJ2-7, with a possible D match to TRBD2 (6 bases). Germline lookup yields CDR1 MNHGY and CDR2 SVAAGI. V gave up 8 bases and J gave up 7 bases, with 24 bases separating them. The CDR3 is 15 amino acids. CDR3 coding DNA: TGTGCCAGCGAACATCAAATCAACAGACGGGAGGAGCAGTACTTC. This sequence encodes CASEHQINRREEQYF.

Notes on this clone: This sample includes further DNA sequences coding for the same CDR3. The chain joins TRBV7-9 to TRBJ2-7; D is uncertain. Germline assignment: CDR1 SEHNR and CDR2 FQNEAQ (reference sequence). V lost 3 bases and J lost 1, with 7 bases in between. The CDR3 extends over 13 amino acids. CDR3 amino acids: CASSLSMSYEQYF. As DNA, the CDR3 is TGTGCCAGCAGCTTGAGTATGTCCTACGAGCAGTACTTC.

V usage is TRBV15 and J usage is TRBJ2-1, with D perhaps given as TRBD1 or TRBD2 (5 bases each). The CDR3 totals 15 residues. Trimming took 1 base from V and 5 from J, leaving 12 bases between them. CDR1 and CDR2 from the germline V gene are LNHNV and YYDKDF (reference sequence). The CDR3 nucleotides are TGTGCCACCAGCAGAGTATCCGGGACGGACAATGAGCAGTTCTTC. This codes for CATSRVSGTDNEQFF.